This T cell receptor (beta chain) was recovered during a study of cytomegalovirus exposure and HLA in healthy donors. Study-level information: For the roughly 390 genotyped donors, roughly 80% fell within the Caucasian-associated ancestry cluster.

Germline CDR1 MNHEY, CDR2 SMNVEV (reference sequence). CDR3 size: 16 residues. The J segment lost 1 base and the V segment lost 1 base, leaving 6 bases of the junction unmatched. Concerning this clone itself: Its antigen remains unidentified.

The primer mix had 60 Vbeta and 13 Jbeta primers. Only in-frame clones appear in the TCRdb table, and some are missing; sequencing was by immunoSEQ multiplex PCR. The table includes roughly 140,000 clones, roughly 77% detected once. Points from the study as a whole: Later analysis found that TCR beta chains associated with HLA were more clonally expanded than other, equally common chains. Later, TCR association rates were found to vary by HLA locus, highest for DRB1 and lowest for HLA-C. Under in vitro conditions, three CMV-associated chains were confirmed as specific for CMV antigens.

The sequence came from a human donor in good health. The sequenced sample consisted of PBMCs. This chain links TRBV27 with TRBJ1-1; the match to TRBD1 covers 7 bases. In DNA, the CDR3 is TGTGCCAGCAGTTTATATTTAGGGACAGCGAACACTGAAGCTTTCTTT. It specifies CASSLYLGTANTEAFF.